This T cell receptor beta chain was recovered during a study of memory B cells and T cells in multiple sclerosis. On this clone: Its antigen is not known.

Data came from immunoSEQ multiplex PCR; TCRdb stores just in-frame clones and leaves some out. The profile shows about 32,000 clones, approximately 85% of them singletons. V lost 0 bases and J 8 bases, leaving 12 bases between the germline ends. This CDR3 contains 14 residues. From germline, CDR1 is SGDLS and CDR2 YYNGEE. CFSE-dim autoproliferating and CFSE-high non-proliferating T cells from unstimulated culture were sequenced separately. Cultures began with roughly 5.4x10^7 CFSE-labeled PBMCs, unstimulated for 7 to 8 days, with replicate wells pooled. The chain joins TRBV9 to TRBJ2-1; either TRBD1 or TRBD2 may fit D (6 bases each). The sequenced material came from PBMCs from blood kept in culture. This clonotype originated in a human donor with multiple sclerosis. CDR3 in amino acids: CASSVGGAPDEQFF. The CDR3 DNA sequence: TGTGCCAGCAGCGTAGGGGGGGCCCCCGATGAGCAGTTCTTC.